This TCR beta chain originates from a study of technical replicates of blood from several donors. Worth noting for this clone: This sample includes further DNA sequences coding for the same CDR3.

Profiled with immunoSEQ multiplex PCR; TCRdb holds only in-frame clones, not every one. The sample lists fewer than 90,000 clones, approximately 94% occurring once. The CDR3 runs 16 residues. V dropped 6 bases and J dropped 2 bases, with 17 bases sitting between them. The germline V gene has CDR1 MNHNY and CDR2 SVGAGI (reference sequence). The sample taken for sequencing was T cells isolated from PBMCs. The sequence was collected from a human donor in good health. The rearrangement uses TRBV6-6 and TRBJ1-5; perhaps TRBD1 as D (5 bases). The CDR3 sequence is CASSISGGLGNQPQHF. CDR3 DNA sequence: TGTGCCAGCAGCATCTCGGGGGGGTTGGGCAATCAGCCCCAGCATTTT.